This T cell receptor (beta chain) was obtained from a study of T cells in Graves' hyperthyroidism and ophthalmopathy. Overall study results and limits: A model of 13 V-J pairs discriminated ophthalmopathy from stable hyperthyroidism.

Amplification of TCR beta CDR3 regions was performed using RNA transcripts as template. The HTBI primer set was used in a first-round RT-PCR of the TCR CDR3. TCRdb re-called the multiplex PCR reads through MiXCR, storing one row per CDR3 protein. The data show 480,000 or so distinct CDR3 sequences, 46% seen once. V shed 6 bases and J shed 0 bases, with 7 bases lying between them. The CDR3 totals 13 residues. The germline V gene has CDR1 KGHDR and CDR2 SFDVKD. This clonotype was detected ten times or more. Its antigen is currently unknown. The chain recombines TRBV24-1 with TRBJ2-5; D is unclear. The sequence derives from an adult woman with Graves' disease, either hyperthyroidism or ophthalmopathy (not recorded which). Source material: peripheral blood or thyroid tissue (not recorded which). DNA for the CDR3: TGTGCCACCAGTAAGCCCAACCAAGAGACCCAGTACTTC. It translates to CATSKPNQETQYF.